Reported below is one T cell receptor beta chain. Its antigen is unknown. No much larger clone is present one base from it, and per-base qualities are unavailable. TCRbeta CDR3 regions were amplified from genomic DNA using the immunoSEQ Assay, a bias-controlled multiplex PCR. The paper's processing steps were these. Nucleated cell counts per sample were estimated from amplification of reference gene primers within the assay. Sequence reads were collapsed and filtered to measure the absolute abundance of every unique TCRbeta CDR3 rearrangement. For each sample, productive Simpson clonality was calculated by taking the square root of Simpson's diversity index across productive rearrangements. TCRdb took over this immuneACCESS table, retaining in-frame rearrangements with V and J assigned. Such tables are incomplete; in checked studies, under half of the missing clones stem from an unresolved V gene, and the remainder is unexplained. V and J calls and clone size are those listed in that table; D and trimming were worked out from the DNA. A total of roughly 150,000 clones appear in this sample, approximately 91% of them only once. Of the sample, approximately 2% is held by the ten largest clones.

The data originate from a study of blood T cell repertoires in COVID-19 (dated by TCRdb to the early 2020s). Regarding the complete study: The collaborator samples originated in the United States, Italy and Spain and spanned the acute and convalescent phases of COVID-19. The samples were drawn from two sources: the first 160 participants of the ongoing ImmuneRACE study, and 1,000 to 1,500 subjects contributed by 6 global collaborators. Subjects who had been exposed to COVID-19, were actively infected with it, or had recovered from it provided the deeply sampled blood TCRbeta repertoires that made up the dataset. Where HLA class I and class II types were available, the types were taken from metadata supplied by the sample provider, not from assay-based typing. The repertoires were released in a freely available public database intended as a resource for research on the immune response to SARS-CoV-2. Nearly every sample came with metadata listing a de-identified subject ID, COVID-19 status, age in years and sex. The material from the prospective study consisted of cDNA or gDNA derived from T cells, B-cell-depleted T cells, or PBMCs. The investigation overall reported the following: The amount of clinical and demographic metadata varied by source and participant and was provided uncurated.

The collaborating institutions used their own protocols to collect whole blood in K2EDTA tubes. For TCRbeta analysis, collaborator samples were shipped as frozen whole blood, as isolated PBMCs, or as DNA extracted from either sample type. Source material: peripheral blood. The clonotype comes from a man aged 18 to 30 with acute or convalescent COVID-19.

The DNA reads TGTGCCAGCAGAGGACAGGGAAGGGGCGATAATTCACCCCTCCACTTT. The translation is CASRGQGRGDNSPLHF. This receptor chain uses TRBV27 and TRBJ1-6; TRBD1 matches 8 bases in the middle. CDR1 and CDR2 were assigned from the germline V gene (reference sequence) as MNHEY and SMNVEV. Reading from cysteine to phenylalanine, the CDR3 counts 16 amino acids. The sequence is cut down to CDR3 DNA, 48 bases in frame from base 1. V lost 6 bases and J lost 5 bases, and the count of bases not matched to a germline gene is 9.